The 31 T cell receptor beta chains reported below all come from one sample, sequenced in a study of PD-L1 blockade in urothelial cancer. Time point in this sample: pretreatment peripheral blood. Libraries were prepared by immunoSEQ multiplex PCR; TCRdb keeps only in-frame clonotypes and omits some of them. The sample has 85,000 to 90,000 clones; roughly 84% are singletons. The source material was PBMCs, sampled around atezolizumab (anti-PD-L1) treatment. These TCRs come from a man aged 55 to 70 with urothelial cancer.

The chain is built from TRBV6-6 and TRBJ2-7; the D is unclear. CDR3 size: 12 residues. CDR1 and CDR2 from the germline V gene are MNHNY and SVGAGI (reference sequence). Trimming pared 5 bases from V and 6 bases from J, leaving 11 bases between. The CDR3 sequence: CASSATFSEQYF. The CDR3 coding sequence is TGTGCCAGCAGTGCCACATTCTCCGAGCAGTACTTC.

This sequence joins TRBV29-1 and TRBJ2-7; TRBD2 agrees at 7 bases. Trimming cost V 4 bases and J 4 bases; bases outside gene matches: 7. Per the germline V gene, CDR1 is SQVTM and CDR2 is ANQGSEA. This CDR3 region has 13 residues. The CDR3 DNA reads TGCAGCGTTGGTGGGAGGGCCGTATACGAGCAGTACTTC. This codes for CSVGGRAVYEQYF.

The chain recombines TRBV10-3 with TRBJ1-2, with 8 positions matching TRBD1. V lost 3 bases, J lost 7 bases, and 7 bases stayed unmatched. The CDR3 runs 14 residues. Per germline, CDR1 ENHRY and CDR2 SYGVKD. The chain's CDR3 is CAISDLTGAAGYTF. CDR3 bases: TGTGCCATCAGTGATTTGACAGGGGCGGCTGGCTACACCTTC.

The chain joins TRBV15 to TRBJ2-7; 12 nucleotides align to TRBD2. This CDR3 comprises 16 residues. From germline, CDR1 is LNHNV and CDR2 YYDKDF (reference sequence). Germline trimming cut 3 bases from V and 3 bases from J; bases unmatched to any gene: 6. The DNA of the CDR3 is TGTGCCACCAGCAGGTCTAGCGGGAGGGCCGACTACGAGCAGTACTTC. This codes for CATSRSSGRADYEQYF.

CDR3 sequence: CASRGRGREGEQYF. Written as DNA, the CDR3 is TGTGCCAGCAGGGGCAGGGGTAGGGAAGGCGAGCAGTACTTC. The V gene is TRBV6-5, the J gene TRBJ2-7; weak D call: TRBD1 (6 bases). This CDR3 comprises 14 residues. Trimming left V 6 bases short and J 6 bases short, with 18 bases between. CDR1 is MNHEY and CDR2 is SVGAGI in the germline V gene.

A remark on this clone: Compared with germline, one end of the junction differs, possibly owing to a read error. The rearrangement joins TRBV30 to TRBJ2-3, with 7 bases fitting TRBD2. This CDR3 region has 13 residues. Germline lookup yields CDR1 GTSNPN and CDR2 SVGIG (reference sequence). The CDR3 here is CAWRQSGGRVVEF. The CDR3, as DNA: TGTGCCTGGAGGCAGTCGGGGGGACGTGTTGTCGAATTT.

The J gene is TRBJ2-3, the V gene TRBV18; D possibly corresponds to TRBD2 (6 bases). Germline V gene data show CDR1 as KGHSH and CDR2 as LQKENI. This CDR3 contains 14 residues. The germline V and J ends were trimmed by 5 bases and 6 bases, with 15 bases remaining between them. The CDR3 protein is CASSTGTGGDTQYF. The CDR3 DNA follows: TGTGCCAGCTCAACCGGGACTGGAGGGGATACGCAGTATTTT.

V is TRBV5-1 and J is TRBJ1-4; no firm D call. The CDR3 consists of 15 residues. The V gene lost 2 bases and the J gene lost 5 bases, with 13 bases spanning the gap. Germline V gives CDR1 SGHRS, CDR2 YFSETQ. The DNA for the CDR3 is TGCGCCAGCAGCTTCCTACCGAACTCCAATGAAAAACTGTTTTTT. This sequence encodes CASSFLPNSNEKLFF. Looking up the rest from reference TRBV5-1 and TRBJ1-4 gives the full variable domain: KAGVTQTPRYLIKTRGQQVTLSCSPISGHRSVSWYQQTPGQGLQFLFEYFSETQRNKGNFPGRFSGRQFSNSRSEMNVSTLELGDSALYLCASSFLPNSNEKLFFGSGTQLSVL.

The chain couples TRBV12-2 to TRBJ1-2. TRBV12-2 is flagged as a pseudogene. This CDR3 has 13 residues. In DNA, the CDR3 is TGTGCAAGTCGCTTACGACTGGACTATGGCTACACCTTC. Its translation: CASRLRLDYGYTF.

The CDR3 DNA reads TGTGCCAGCAGTGAAGCGCGGGAACCTACGGAGTACTTC. Translating it yields CASSEAREPTEYF. The J gene is TRBJ2-7, the V gene TRBV2, with D tentatively TRBD2 (6 bases). The CDR3 consists of 13 residues. V shed 0 bases and J shed 11 bases, with 14 bases lying between them. In germline, CDR1 is SNHLY, CDR2 FYNNEI.

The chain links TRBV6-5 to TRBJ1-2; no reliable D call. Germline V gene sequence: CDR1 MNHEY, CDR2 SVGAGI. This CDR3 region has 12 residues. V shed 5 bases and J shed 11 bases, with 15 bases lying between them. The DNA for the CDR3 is TGTGCCAGCAGTCCGGGTCCTTCTGAATACACCTTC. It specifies CASSPGPSEYTF.

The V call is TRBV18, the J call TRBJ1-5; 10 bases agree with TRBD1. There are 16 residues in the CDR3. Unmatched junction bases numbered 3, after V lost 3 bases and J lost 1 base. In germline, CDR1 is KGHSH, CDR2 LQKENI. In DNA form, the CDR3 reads TGTGCCAGCTCACCCCAGGACAGGGGGAGCAATCAGCCCCAGCATTTT. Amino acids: CASSPQDRGSNQPQHF.

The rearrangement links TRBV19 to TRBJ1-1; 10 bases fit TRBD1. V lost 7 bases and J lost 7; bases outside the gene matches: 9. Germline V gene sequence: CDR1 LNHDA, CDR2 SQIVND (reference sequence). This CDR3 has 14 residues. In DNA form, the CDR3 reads TGTGCCAGTAAGGGGGGACAGGGGTTTGGTGAAGCTTTCTTT. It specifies CASKGGQGFGEAFF.

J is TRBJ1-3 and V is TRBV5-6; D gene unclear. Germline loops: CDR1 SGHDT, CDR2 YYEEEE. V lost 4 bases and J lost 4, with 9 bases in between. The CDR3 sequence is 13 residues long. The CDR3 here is CASSLNGGNTIYF. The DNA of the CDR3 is TGTGCCAGCAGCCTCAACGGGGGAAACACCATATATTTT.

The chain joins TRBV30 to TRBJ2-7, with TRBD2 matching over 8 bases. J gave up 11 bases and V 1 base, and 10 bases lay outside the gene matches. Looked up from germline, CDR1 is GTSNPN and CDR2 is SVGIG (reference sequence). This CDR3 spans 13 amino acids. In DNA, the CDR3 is TGTGCCTGGAGTGCCCCGGGGGGGGTTTTTGAGTACTTC. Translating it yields CAWSAPGGVFEYF.

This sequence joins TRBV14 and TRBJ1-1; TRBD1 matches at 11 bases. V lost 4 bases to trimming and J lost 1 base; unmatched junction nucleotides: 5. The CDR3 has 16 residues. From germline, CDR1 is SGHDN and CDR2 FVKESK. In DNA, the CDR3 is TGTGCCAGCAGCCCCGGGACAGGGGGGGGGAACACTGAAGCTTTCTTT. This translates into CASSPGTGGGNTEAFF.

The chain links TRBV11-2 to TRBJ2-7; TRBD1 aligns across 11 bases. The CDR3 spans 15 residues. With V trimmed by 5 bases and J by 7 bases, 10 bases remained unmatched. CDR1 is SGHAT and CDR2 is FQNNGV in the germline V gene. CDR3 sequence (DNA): TGTGCCAGCAGCCCGGGACAGGGGGTCGGTCGGGAGCAGTACTTC. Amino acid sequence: CASSPGQGVGREQYF.

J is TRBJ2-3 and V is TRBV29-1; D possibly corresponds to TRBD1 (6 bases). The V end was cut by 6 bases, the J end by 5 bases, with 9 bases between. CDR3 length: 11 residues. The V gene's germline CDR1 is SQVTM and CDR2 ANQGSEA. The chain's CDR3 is CSVYREDTQYF. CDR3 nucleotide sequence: TGCAGCGTATACAGGGAAGATACGCAGTATTTT.

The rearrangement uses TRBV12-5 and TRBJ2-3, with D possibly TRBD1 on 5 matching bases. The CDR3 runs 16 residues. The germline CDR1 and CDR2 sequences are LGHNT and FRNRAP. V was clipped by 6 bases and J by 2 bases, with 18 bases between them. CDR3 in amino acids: CASGLGHLPPTDTQYF. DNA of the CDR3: TGTGCTAGTGGACTTGGACACCTACCACCCACAGATACGCAGTATTTT.

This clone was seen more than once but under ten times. The CDR3 nucleotides are TGTGCCAGTAGTAAGACAGGGATGAACACTGAAGCTTTCTTT. Protein product: CASSKTGMNTEAFF. The V call is TRBV19, the J call TRBJ1-1; TRBD1 agrees at 7 bases. This CDR3 region has 14 residues. V lost 4 bases and J lost 0; bases outside the gene matches: 2. Germline V gives CDR1 LNHDA, CDR2 SQIVND (reference sequence).

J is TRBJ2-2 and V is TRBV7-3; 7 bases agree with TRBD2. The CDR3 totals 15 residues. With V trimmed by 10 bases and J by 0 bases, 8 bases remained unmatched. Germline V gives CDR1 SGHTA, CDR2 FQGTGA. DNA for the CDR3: TGTGCCACAGCCCCGGGGGGAGCGAACACCGGGGAGCTGTTTTTT. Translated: CATAPGGANTGELFF.

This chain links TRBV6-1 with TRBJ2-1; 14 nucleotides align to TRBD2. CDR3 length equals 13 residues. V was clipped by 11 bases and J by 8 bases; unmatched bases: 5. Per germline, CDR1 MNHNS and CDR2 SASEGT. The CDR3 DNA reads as TGTGCCCGAGGGACTAGCGGGAGCGATGAGCAGTTCTTC. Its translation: CARGTSGSDEQFF.

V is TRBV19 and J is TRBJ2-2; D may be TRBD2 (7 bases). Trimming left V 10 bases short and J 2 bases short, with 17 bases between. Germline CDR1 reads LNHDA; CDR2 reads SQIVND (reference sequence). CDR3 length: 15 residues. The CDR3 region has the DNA TGTGCCACAAGGGGGGGGCAGAGAAACACCGGGGAGCTGTTTTTT. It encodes CATRGGQRNTGELFF.

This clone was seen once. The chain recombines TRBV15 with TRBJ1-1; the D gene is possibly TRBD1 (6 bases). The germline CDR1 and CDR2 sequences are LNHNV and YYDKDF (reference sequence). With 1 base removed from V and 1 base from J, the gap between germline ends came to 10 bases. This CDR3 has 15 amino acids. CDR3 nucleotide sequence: TGTGCCACCAGCAGAGGGGGGGGACAGAACACTGAAGCTTTCTTT. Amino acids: CATSRGGGQNTEAFF.

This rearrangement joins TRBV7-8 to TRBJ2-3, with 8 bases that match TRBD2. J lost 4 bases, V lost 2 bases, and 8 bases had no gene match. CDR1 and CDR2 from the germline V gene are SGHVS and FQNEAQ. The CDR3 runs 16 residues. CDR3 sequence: CASSLISGSPPDTQYF. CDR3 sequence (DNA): TGTGCCAGCAGCTTAATAAGCGGGAGTCCCCCAGATACGCAGTATTTT. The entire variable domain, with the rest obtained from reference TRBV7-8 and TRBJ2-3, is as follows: GAGVSQSPRYKVAKRGQDVALRCDPISGHVSLFWYQQALGQGPEFLTYFQNEAQLDKSGLPSDRFFAERPEGSVSTLKIQRTQQEDSAVYLCASSLISGSPPDTQYFGPGTRLTVL.

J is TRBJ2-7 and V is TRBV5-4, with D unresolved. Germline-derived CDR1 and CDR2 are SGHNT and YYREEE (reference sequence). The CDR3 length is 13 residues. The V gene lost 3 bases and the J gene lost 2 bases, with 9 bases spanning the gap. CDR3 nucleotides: TGTGCCAGCAGCTCAGAAATAACCTACGAGCAGTACTTC. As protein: CASSSEITYEQYF.

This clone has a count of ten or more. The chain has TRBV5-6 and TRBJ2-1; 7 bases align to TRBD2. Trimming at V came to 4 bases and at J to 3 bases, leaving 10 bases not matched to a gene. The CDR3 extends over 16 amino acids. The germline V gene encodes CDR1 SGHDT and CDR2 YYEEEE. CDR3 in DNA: TGTGCCAGCAGCCTCGGGGCTAGCGGCCTCTACAATGAGCAGTTCTTC. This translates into CASSLGASGLYNEQFF.

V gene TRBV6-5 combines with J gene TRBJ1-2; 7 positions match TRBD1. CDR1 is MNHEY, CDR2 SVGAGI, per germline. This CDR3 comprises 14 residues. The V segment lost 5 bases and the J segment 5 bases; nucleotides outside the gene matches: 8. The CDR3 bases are TGTGCCAGCAGTGAACAGGGGATTTTATATGGCTACACCTTC. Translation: CASSEQGILYGYTF.

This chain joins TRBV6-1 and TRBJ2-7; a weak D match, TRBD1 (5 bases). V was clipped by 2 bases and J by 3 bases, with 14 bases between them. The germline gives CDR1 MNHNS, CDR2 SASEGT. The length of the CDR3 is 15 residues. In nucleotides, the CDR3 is TGTGCCAGCAGTGAAACAAGGACACACTACTACGAGCAGTACTTC. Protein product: CASSETRTHYYEQYF.

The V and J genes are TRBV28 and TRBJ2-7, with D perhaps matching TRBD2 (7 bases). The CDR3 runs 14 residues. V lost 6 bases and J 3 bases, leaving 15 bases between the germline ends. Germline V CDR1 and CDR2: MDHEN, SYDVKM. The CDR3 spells CASSLGGGSYEQYF. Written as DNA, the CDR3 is TGTGCCAGCAGCCTGGGAGGGGGGAGCTACGAGCAGTACTTC.

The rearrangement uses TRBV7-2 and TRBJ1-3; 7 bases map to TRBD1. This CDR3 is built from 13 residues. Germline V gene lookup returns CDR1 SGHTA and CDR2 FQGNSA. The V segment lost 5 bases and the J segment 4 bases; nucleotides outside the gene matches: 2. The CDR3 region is CASSPGQGNTIYF. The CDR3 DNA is TGTGCCAGCAGCCCGGGACAGGGAAACACCATATATTTT.